This T cell receptor beta chain derives from a study of CD8+CD57+ T cells in acquired aplastic anemia. Turning to the study itself: Across the sorted CD4+ and CD8+ cells, DNA amounts averaged roughly 3.5 ug. Healthy donors had, on average, roughly 9.8 million reads for their CD4+ cells. Study outcomes and limitations: Statistical testing detected no significant gap in CD8+ Simpson's diversity between patients and controls. The number of CD8+ CDR3 sequences shared by patients and controls was 25 to 35.

This CDR3 is 13 amino acids long. Germline V gene data show CDR1 as KGHSH and CDR2 as LQKENI. V was clipped by 1 base and J by 2 bases, with 5 bases between them. Comment on this clonotype: No antigen is known for it.

Genomic DNA constituted the template upon which TCR beta VDJ and CDR3 profiling was performed. MiXCR, applied by TCRdb to the reads, yields one record per CDR3 protein. The table records 200,000 to 250,000 distinct CDR3 sequences, almost 35% of them present only once. The sample was sorted CD4+, CD8+, or CD8+CD57+ T cells (not recorded which) from PBMCs. The chain combines TRBV18 with TRBJ2-5; D is unclear. This receptor was obtained from a human donor in good health, serving as a control. The CDR3 spells CASSPRIQETQYF. The CDR3 bases are TGTGCCAGCTCACCACGGATACAAGAGACCCAGTACTTC. Complete variable domain (other parts from reference TRBV18 and TRBJ2-5): NAGVMQNPRHLVRRRGQEARLRCSPMKGHSHVYWYRQLPEEGLKFMVYLQKENIIDESGMPKERFSAEFPKEGPSILRIQQVVRGDSAAYFCASSPRIQETQYFGPGTRLLVL.